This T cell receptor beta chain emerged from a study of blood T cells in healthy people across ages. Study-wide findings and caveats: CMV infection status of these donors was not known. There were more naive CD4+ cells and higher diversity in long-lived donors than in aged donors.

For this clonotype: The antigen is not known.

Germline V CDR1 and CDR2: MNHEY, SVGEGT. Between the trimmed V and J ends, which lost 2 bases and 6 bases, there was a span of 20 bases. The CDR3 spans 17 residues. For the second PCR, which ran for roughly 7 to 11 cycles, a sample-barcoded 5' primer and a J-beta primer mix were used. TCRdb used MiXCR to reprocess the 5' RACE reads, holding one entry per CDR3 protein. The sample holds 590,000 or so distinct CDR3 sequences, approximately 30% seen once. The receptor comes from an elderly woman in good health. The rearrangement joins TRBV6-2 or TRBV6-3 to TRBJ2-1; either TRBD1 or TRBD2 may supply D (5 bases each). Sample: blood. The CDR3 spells CASSYGRGTSQFNEQFF. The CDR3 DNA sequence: TGTGCCAGCAGTTACGGAAGAGGGACCTCCCAATTCAATGAGCAGTTCTTC.